Listed here are 21 T cell receptor beta chains from one sample, sequenced in a study of blood T cell repertoires in COVID-19. This table comes from immunoSEQ multiplex PCR, and its TCRdb copy is limited to in-frame clones, with some not included. The profile shows around 260,000 clones, approximately 90% of them singletons. The sequenced sample was peripheral blood. These receptors originate from a man aged 25-45 years with acute or convalescent COVID-19.

The genes are TRBV28 and TRBJ1-2; D not resolved. With 7 bases removed from V and 7 bases from J, the gap between germline ends came to 10 bases. The CDR3 loop spans 11 amino acids. The germline V gene encodes CDR1 MDHEN and CDR2 SYDVKM. CDR3 residues: CASKLEGGYTF. For the CDR3, the DNA is TGTGCCAGCAAACTTGAGGGTGGCTACACCTTC.

There are a few counts of this clone. The rearrangement uses TRBV6-6 and TRBJ1-4; weak D call: TRBD1 (6 bases). Deletions cut 6 bases from V and 8 bases from J, with 13 bases between. The CDR3 runs to 13 residues. The germline gives CDR1 MNHNY, CDR2 SVGAGI (reference sequence). This CDR3 is CASRTGFREKLFF. CDR3 DNA: TGTGCCAGCAGAACAGGGTTCCGGGAAAAACTGTTTTTT.

The CDR3 spells CASSRLAGAGEQFF. The CDR3 DNA reads TGTGCCAGCAGTCGACTAGCGGGAGCCGGTGAGCAGTTCTTC. The chain joins TRBV3-1 (or the pseudogene TRBV3-2) to TRBJ2-1, with TRBD2 identical over 12 bases. The CDR3 consists of 14 residues. With 6 bases clipped from V and 9 bases from J, the junction kept 6 bases outside the gene matches. Germline CDR1 reads LGHDT; CDR2 reads YNNKEL (reference sequence).

The V call is TRBV19, the J call TRBJ1-5; D not certain. Deletions cut 0 bases from V and 7 bases from J, with 10 bases between. There are 14 residues in the CDR3. CDR1 LNHDA and CDR2 SQIVND come from the germline V gene (reference sequence). CDR3 residues: CASSIEGQRQPQHF. The CDR3 DNA reads as TGTGCCAGTAGTATAGAAGGGCAGCGGCAGCCCCAGCATTTT.

This clone was picked up one time. The V call is TRBV7-9, the J call TRBJ2-2, with a weak D call TRBD1 (6 bases). V lost 5 bases to trimming and J lost 0 bases, with 13 bases between them. Looked up from germline, CDR1 is SEHNR and CDR2 is FQNEAQ (reference sequence). This CDR3 is 16 amino acids long. CDR3: CASSPGQNANTGELFF. For the CDR3, the DNA is TGTGCCAGCAGCCCTGGACAGAACGCGAACACCGGGGAGCTGTTTTTT.

The rearrangement uses TRBV3-1 (or the pseudogene TRBV3-2) and TRBJ2-1, with a weak D call TRBD2 (7 bases). V was pared by 0 bases and J by 1 base, with 16 bases between. The CDR3 extends over 18 amino acids. The germline gives CDR1 LGHDT, CDR2 YNNKEL (reference sequence). In DNA form, the CDR3 reads TGTGCCAGCAGCCAAGACGGGGGGCTAGCGGATTCCTACAATGAGCAGTTCTTC. It encodes CASSQDGGLADSYNEQFF.

This clone has only one observation. The chain joins TRBV18 to TRBJ2-3, with a weak D call TRBD1 (5 bases). V was clipped by 1 base and J by 5 bases, with 13 bases between them. The CDR3 is made up of 15 amino acids. Germline-derived CDR1 and CDR2 are KGHSH and LQKENI. The CDR3 reads CASSPLGRVGDTQYF. The CDR3, as DNA: TGTGCCAGCTCACCACTGGGCAGGGTGGGAGATACGCAGTATTTT.

V usage is TRBV5-1 and J usage is TRBJ2-3, with 11 bases matching TRBD1. Trimming at V came to 4 bases and at J to 2 bases, leaving 3 bases not matched to a gene. CDR1 is SGHRS and CDR2 is YFSETQ in the germline V gene. The CDR3 contains 15 residues. CDR3 sequence: CASSGDRGITDTQYF. The CDR3 coding sequence is TGCGCCAGCAGCGGGGACAGGGGGATCACAGATACGCAGTATTTT.

This clone was recorded a few times. V gene TRBV27 combines with J gene TRBJ1-2; possibly TRBD1 for D (5 bases). The CDR3 spans 16 residues. Trimming took off 1 base at V and 1 base at J, with 13 bases between the two ends. The germline V gene has CDR1 MNHEY and CDR2 SMNVEV (reference sequence). The CDR3 DNA reads TGTGCCAGCAGTTTATTGCGGGGGTCTTTTAACTATGGCTACACCTTC. This translates into CASSLLRGSFNYGYTF.

The chain joins TRBV21-1 to TRBJ2-1; the table's TRBD1 call for D was not verified on the DNA. TRBV21-1 is listed as a pseudogene. The CDR3 spans 18 residues. The CDR3, as DNA: TGTGCCAGCAGCAAGGACCGGGACAGCGCAGGCTCCTACAATGAGCAGTTCTTC. It specifies CASSKDRDSAGSYNEQFF.

V gene TRBV3-1 (or the pseudogene TRBV3-2) combines with J gene TRBJ1-6; unclear D gene. Trimming stripped 1 base from V and 6 bases from J, with 10 bases between. This CDR3 comprises 15 residues. Germline CDR1 is LGHDT and CDR2 is YNNKEL (reference sequence). The CDR3 reads CASSQGGIGNSPLHF. CDR3 nucleotide sequence: TGTGCCAGCAGCCAAGGAGGGATCGGTAATTCACCCCTCCACTTT.

The chain recombines TRBV5-1 with TRBJ2-1; 7 bases match TRBD2. The germline V gene encodes CDR1 SGHRS and CDR2 YFSETQ. V was pared by 2 bases and J by 3 bases, with 2 bases of the junction left unmatched. The CDR3 is made up of 14 amino acids. CDR3 region: CASSFGTNYNEQFF. CDR3 coding DNA: TGCGCCAGCAGCTTCGGGACTAACTACAATGAGCAGTTCTTC.

The chain recombines TRBV15 with TRBJ1-4; 8 bases match TRBD1. Germline values: CDR1 LNHNV, CDR2 YYDKDF (reference sequence). The CDR3 covers 16 residues. Trimming cost V 1 base and J 8 bases; bases outside gene matches: 9. The CDR3 reads CATSRVRGQGYEKLFF. CDR3 in DNA: TGTGCCACCAGCAGAGTTAGAGGACAGGGATACGAAAAACTGTTTTTT.

This clone was seen once. The V and J genes are TRBV6-5 and TRBJ1-1, with 7 bases aligning to TRBD1. The CDR3 covers 14 residues. Germline V gives CDR1 MNHEY, CDR2 SVGAGI. J was trimmed by 1 base and V by 6 bases; bases with no gene match: 5. CDR3 protein: CASRQRGRNTEAFF. The CDR3 region has the DNA TGTGCCAGCAGACAAAGGGGGCGGAACACTGAAGCTTTCTTT.

The V call is TRBV7-2, the J call TRBJ1-4, with D uncertain. The germline CDR1 and CDR2 sequences are SGHTA and FQGNSA. With 1 base removed from V and 7 bases from J, the gap between germline ends came to 10 bases. The CDR3 is 14 amino acids. Here the CDR3 reads CASSLVRGTEKLFF. The CDR3 DNA sequence: TGTGCCAGCAGCTTAGTTCGGGGAACTGAAAAACTGTTTTTT.

The chain couples TRBV18 to TRBJ1-5; no reliable D call. V was cut by 3 bases and J by 0 bases, with 6 bases left in between. Germline V gene sequence: CDR1 KGHSH, CDR2 LQKENI. This CDR3 has 14 amino acids. CDR3 in amino acids: CASSPPNSNQPQHF. CDR3 DNA sequence: TGTGCCAGCTCACCCCCCAATAGCAATCAGCCCCAGCATTTT.

The chain combines TRBV7-2 with TRBJ1-2; 7 bases align to TRBD1. This CDR3 region has 14 residues. Trimming took 5 bases from V and 8 from J; bases not matched to a gene: 11. The V gene's germline CDR1 is SGHTA and CDR2 FQGNSA. The CDR3 loop reads CASSARQGSSGYTF. As DNA, the CDR3 is TGTGCCAGCAGCGCTAGACAGGGCAGCTCCGGCTACACCTTC.

The chain combines TRBV10-3 with TRBJ1-5; D call uncertain. The CDR3 length is 16 residues. V lost 0 bases and J lost 5, with 14 bases in between. CDR1 is ENHRY and CDR2 is SYGVKD in the germline V gene. The CDR3 protein is CAISESEPDWDQPQHF. In DNA form, the CDR3 reads TGTGCCATCAGTGAGTCAGAGCCCGACTGGGATCAGCCCCAGCATTTT.

The rearrangement uses TRBV5-1 and TRBJ1-1; the D is unclear. The germline CDR1 and CDR2 sequences are SGHRS and YFSETQ. The V end lost 4 bases, the J end lost 0 bases, and 10 bases lay between the germline ends. The CDR3 spans 14 residues. The CDR3 sequence is CASSLRGMNTEAFF. CDR3 DNA: TGCGCCAGCAGCCTCCGGGGAATGAACACTGAAGCTTTCTTT.

The gene calls are TRBV19 and TRBJ1-2; TRBD1 matches 8 bases. The CDR3 runs 15 residues. V was pared by 2 bases and J by 6 bases, with 8 bases of the junction left unmatched. Per the germline V gene, CDR1 is LNHDA and CDR2 is SQIVND (reference sequence). CDR3 bases: TGTGCCAGTAGTATATGGCAGGGGGCGTTGGATGGCTACACCTTC. Translated: CASSIWQGALDGYTF.

This chain connects TRBV7-6 to TRBJ2-3, with 7 positions matching TRBD2. CDR3 length: 16 residues. Germline values: CDR1 SGHVS, CDR2 FNYEAQ. Unmatched junction bases numbered 9, after V lost 1 base and J lost 5 bases. CDR3 region: CASSLGGAGAGDTQYF. CDR3 nucleotide sequence: TGTGCCAGCAGCTTAGGTGGGGCGGGAGCAGGAGATACGCAGTATTTT.